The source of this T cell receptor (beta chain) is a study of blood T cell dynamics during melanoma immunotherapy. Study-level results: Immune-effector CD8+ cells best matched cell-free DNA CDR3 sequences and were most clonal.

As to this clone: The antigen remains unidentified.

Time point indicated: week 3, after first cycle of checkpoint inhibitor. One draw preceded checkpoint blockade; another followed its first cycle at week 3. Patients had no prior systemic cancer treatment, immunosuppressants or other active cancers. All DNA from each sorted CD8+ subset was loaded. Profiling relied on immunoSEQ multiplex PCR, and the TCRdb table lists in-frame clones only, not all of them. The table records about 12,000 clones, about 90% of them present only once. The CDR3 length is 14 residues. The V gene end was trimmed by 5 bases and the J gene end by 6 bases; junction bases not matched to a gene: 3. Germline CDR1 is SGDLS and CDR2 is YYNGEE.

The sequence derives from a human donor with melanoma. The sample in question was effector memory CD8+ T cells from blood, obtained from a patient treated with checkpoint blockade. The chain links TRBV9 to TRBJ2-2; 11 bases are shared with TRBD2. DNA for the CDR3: TGTGCCAGCAGGACTAGCGGGACTCCCGGGGAGCTGTTTTTT. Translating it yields CASRTSGTPGELFF.